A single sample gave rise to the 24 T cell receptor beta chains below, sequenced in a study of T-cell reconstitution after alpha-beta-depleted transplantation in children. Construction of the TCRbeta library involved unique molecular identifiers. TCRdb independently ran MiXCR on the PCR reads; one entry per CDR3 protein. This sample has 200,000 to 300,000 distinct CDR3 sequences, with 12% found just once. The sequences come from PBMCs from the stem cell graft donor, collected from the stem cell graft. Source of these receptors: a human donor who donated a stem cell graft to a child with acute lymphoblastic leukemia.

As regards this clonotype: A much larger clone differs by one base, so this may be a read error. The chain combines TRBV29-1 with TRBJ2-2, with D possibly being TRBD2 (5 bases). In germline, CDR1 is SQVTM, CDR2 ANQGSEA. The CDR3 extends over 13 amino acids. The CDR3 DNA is TGCAGCGTTAAGCAACAAAACACCGGGGAGCCGTTTTTT. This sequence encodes CSVKQQNTGEPFF.

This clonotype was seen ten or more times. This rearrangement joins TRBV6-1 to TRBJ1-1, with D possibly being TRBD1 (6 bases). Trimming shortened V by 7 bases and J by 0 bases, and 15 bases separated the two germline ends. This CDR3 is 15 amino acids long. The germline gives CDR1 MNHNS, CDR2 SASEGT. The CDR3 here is CASIGGLPMNTEAFF. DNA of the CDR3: TGTGCCAGCATCGGGGGGCTCCCCATGAACACTGAAGCTTTCTTT.

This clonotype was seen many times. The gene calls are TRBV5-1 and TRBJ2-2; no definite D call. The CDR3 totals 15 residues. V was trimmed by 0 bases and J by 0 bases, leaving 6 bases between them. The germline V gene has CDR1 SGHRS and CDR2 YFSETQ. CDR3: CASSLEQANTGELFF. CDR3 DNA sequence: TGCGCCAGCAGCTTGGAGCAGGCGAACACCGGGGAGCTGTTTTTT.

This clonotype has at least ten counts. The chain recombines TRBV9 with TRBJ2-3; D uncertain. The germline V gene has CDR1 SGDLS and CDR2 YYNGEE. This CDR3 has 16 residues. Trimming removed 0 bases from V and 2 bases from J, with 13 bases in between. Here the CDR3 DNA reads TGTGCCAGCAGCGTAGGTATTAGGGCGGACACAGATACGCAGTATTTT. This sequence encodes CASSVGIRADTDTQYF.

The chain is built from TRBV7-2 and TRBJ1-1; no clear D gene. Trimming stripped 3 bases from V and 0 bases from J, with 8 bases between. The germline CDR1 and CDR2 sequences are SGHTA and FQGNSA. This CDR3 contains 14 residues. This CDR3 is CASSFPALNTEAFF. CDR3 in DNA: TGTGCCAGCAGCTTCCCGGCACTGAACACTGAAGCTTTCTTT.

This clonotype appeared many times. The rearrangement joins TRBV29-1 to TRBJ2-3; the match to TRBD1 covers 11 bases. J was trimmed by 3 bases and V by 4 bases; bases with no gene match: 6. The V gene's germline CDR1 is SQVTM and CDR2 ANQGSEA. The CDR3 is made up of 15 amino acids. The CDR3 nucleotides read TGCAGCGTTGTAGGACAGGGGGCGGTGACAGATACGCAGTATTTT. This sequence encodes CSVVGQGAVTDTQYF.

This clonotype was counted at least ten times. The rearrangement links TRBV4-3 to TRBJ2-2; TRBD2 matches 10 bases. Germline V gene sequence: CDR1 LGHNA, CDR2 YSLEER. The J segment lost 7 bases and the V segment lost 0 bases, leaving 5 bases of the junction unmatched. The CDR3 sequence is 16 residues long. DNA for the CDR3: TGCGCCAGCAGCCAAGAACCTAGCGGGGGTGACGGGGAGCTGTTTTTT. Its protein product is CASSQEPSGGDGELFF.

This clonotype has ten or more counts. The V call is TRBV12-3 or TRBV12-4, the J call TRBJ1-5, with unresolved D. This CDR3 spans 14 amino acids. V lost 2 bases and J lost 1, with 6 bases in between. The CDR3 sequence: CASSLRQSNQPQHF. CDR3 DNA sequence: TGTGCCAGCAGTTTACGTCAGAGCAATCAGCCCCAGCATTTT.

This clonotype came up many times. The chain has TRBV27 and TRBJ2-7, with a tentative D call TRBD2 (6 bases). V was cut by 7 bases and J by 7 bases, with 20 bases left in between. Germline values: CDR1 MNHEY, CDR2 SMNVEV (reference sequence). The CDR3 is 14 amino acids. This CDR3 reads CASKWRGPLGEQYF. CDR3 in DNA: TGTGCCAGCAAGTGGAGGGGCCCTCTGGGGGAGCAGTACTTC.

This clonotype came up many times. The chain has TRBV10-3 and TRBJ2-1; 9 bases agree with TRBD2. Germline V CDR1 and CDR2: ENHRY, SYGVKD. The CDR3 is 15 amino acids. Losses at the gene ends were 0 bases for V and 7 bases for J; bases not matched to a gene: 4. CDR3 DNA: TGTGCCATCAGTGAGTCAAGCGGGGGGAAGAATGAGCAGTTCTTC. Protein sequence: CAISESSGGKNEQFF.

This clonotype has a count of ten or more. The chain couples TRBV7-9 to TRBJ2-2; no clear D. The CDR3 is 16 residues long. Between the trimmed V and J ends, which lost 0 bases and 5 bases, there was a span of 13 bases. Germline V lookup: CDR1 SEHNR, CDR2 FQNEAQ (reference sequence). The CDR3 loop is CASSLAGGTVTGELFF. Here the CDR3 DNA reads TGTGCCAGCAGCTTAGCGGGTGGCACGGTAACCGGGGAGCTGTTTTTT.

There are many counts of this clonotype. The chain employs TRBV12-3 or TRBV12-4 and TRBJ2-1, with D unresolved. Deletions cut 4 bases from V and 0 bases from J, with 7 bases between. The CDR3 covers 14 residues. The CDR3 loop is CASSSLRSYNEQFF. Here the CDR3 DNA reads TGTGCCAGCAGTTCGCTTCGCTCCTACAATGAGCAGTTCTTC.

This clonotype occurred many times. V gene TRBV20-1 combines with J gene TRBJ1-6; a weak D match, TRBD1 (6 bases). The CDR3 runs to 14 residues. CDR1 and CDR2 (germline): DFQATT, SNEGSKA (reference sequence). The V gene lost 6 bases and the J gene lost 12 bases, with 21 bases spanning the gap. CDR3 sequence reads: CSAPRGGADLPLHF. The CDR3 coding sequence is TGCAGTGCCCCGAGGGGGGGGGCAGACTTACCCCTCCACTTT.

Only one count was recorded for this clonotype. This chain's CDR3 is CASSITGGLNIQYF. The CDR3 DNA is TGTGCCAGTAGTATAACCGGGGGTCTAAACATTCAGTACTTC. The J gene is TRBJ2-4, the V gene TRBV19; a possible D gene is TRBD2 (6 bases). This CDR3 is 14 amino acids long. V lost 2 bases and J 6 bases, leaving 11 bases between the germline ends. CDR1 is LNHDA, CDR2 SQIVND, per germline (reference sequence).

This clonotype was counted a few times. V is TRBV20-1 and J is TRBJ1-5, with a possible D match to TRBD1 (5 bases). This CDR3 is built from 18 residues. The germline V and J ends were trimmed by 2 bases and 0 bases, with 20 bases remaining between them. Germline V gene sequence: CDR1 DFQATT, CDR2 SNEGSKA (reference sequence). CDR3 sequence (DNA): TGCAGTGCTAGAAGCCAGGTCGGGGGGACCTATAGCAATCAGCCCCAGCATTTT. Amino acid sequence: CSARSQVGGTYSNQPQHF.

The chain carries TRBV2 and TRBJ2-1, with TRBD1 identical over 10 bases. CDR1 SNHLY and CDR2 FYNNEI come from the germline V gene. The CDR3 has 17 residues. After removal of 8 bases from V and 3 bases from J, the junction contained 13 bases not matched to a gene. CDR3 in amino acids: CASDGQGELLGYNEQFF. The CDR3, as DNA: TGTGCCAGCGACGGACAGGGGGAGTTACTTGGCTACAATGAGCAGTTCTTC.

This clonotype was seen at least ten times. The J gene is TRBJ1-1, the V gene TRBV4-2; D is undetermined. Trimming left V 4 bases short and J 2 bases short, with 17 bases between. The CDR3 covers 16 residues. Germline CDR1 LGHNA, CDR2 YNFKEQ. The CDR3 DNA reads TGTGCCAGCAGCCCTTCCCCGACAAGCTTAAACACTGAAGCTTTCTTT. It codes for CASSPSPTSLNTEAFF.

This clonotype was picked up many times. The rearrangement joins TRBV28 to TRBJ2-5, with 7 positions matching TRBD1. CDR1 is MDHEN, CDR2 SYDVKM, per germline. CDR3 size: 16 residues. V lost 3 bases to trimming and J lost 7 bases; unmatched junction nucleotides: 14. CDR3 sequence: CASSFSSRGTAVTQYF. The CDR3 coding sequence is TGTGCCAGCAGTTTTTCGTCTCGAGGGACAGCGGTGACCCAGTACTTC.

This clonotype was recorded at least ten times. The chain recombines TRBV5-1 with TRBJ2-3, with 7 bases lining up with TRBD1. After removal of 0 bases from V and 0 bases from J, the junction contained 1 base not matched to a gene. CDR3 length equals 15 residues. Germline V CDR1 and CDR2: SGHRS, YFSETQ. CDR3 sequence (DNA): TGCGCCAGCAGCTTGGGGGACAGCAGCACAGATACGCAGTATTTT. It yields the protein CASSLGDSSTDTQYF.

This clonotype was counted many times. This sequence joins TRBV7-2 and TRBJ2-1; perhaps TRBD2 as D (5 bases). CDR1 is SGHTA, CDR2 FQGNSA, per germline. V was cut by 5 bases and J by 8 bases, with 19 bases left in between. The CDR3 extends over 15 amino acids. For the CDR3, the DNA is TGTGCCAGCAGCCCACAAAGACTACCATCCCATGAGCAGTTCTTC. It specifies CASSPQRLPSHEQFF.

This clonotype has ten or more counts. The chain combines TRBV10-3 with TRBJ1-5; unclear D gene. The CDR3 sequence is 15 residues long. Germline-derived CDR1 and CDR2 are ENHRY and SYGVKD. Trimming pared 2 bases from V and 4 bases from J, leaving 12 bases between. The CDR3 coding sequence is TGTGCCATCAGTGAGGGTGGGGAACGAAATCAGCCCCAGCATTTT. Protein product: CAISEGGERNQPQHF.

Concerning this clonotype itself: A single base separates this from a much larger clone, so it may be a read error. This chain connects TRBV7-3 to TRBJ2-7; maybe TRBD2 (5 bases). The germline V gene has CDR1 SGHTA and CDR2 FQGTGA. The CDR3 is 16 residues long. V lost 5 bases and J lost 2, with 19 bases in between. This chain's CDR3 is CASSGEGGSRPYEQYF. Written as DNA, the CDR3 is TGTGCCAGCAGCGGAGAAGGCGGGTCTAGGCCCTACGAGCAGTACTTC.

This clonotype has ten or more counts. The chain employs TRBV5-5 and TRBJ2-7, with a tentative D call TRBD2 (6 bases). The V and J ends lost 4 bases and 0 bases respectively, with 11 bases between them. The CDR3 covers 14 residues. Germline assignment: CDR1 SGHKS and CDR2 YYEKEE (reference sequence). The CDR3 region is CASSRREVSYEQYF. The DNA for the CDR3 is TGTGCCAGCAGCCGGAGGGAAGTCTCCTACGAGCAGTACTTC.

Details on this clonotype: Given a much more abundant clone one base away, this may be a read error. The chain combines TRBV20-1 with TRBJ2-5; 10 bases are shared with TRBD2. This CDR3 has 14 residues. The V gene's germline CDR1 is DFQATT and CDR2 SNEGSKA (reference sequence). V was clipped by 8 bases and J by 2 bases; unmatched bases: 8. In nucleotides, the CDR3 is TGCAGTTCTATAAGGACTAGCGGACAAGAGACCCAGTACTTC. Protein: CSSIRTSGQETQYF.